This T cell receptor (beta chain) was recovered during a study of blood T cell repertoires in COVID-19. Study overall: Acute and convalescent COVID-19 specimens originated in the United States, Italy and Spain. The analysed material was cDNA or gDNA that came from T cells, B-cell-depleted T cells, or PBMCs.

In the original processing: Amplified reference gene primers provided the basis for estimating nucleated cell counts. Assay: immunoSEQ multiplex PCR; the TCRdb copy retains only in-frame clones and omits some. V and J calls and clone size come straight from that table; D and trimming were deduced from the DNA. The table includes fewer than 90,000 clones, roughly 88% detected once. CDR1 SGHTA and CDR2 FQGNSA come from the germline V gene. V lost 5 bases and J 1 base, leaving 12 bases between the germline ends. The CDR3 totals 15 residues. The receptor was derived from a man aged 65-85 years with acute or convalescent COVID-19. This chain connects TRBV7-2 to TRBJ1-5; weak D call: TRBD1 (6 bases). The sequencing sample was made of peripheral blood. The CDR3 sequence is CASSAGGASNQPQHF. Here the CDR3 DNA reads TGTGCCAGCAGCGCTGGGGGGGCCAGCAATCAGCCCCAGCATTTT. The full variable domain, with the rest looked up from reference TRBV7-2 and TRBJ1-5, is GAGVSQSPSNKVTEKGKDVELRCDPISGHTALYWYRQSLGQGLEFLIYFQGNSAPDKSGLPSDRFSAERTGGSVSTLTIQRTQQEDSAVYLCASSAGGASNQPQHFGDGTRLSIL.